This T cell receptor beta chain appears in the sequencing data of a study of CD8 T cells in Susac syndrome. The multiple sclerosis controls comprised treatment-naive patients whose relapsing-remitting disease was stable or active. The RNA, roughly 0.45 to 1 ug, was put through reverse transcription using random hexamers. TCR beta CDR3 was amplified by immunoSEQ covering 54 Vbeta and 13 Jbeta. From the immunoSEQ multiplex PCR reads, TCRdb called clonotypes with MiXCR, one entry per CDR3 protein. Of hundreds of thousands of distinct CDR3 sequences listed, 92% are singletons. Germline values: CDR1 MGHRA, CDR2 YSYEKL. Trimming removed 1 base from V and 4 bases from J, with 10 bases in between. CDR3 length equals 14 residues.

The TCR sequence derives from a human donor with multiple sclerosis. The specimen was CD8+ T cells from PBMCs. This chain connects TRBV4-1 to TRBJ1-2, with no clear D. CDR3 DNA: TGCGCCAGCAGCCAAGTGGGAGCTCCCTATGGCTACACCTTC. This sequence encodes CASSQVGAPYGYTF.